One TCR beta chain is described in this entry. Antigen specificity is unknown. This sample was taken from a study of T cell responses to AZD1222 COVID-19 vaccine. Findings of the study overall: Only a handful of AZD1222 recipients tested seropositive at baseline.

The CDR3 covers 15 residues. The germline V and J ends were trimmed by 5 bases and 8 bases, with 21 bases remaining between them. The germline CDR1 and CDR2 sequences are MDHEN and SYDVKM. Data came from immunoSEQ multiplex PCR; TCRdb stores just in-frame clones and leaves some out. The table records tens of thousands of clones, roughly 88% of them present only once. Sequenced here: peripheral blood, sampled 28 days after the second AZD1222 dose. J is TRBJ1-2 and V is TRBV28, with a tentative D call TRBD1 (5 bases). This TCR was sampled from an adult who received the AZD1222 COVID-19 vaccine. This chain's CDR3 is CASSPSGTEERGYTF. CDR3 sequence (DNA): TGTGCCAGCAGTCCATCCGGGACGGAGGAAAGAGGCTACACCTTC.